This T cell receptor beta chain was obtained from a study of T cell clonality in common variable immunodeficiency (dated by TCRdb to the mid-2010s). The investigation overall reported the following: Even though DNA input was equal, the average per sample came to some 90,000 unique sequences for controls compared with approximately 30,000 for CVID samples. The authors noted that sequencing repertoires of T cell subpopulations would be needed to clarify what caused the increased clonality in CVID. CVID subjects shared fewer TCRbeta clones with each other than healthy controls did (p < 0.0001). Correlations of repertoire features with clinical complications were constrained by heterogeneity among patients within the CVID cohort. CVID TCRbeta sequences were reported to have fewer deletions and N-nucleotide insertions and to lack highly modified clones with 13 or more V deletions. TCRbeta clonality was higher in CVID subjects than in healthy controls (t-test p = 0.018), and the increase was most characteristic of about a third of subjects.

Predominantly Caucasian heritage was noted among both the CVID patients and the healthy controls. From each donor, roughly 5 to 8 ml of heparinized peripheral whole blood was collected. Genomic DNA from adults with common variable immune deficiency (CVID) and from healthy adult controls was used for sequencing of TCRbeta CDR3 repertoires. The control group comprised about 22 healthy adult volunteers, around 12 female and approximately ten male, aged roughly 23 to 75 years with a mean age of around 35. Diluted blood was density-centrifuged over Hypaque 1077 or Ficoll-Paque to isolate peripheral blood mononuclear cells. Genomic DNA was obtained from unsorted mononuclear cells through either Qiagen column purification or a centrifugation-based method. CVID samples and control samples contributed equivalent amounts of genomic DNA as sequencing input. For every sample, a 60 bp segment covering the rearranged TCRbeta CDR3 region was amplified and then sequenced. The immunoSEQ assay, a bias-corrected multiplex PCR combined with high-throughput sequencing, was used for TCRbeta amplification. In the original analysis: Every unique nucleotide sequence counted as a clone and was annotated with V, D and J genes, copy number and frequency. Sequences were labeled productive if in frame, and non-productive if out of frame or containing stop codons. As previously described, clonality was computed from Shannon's entropy. The predicted amino acid sequences of productive clones were used to derive mean CDR3 Kyte-Doolittle hydropathy. Using the R hclust function, scaled V gene usage was clustered hierarchically with Manhattan distance and complete linkage. To assess clone sharing by CDR3 amino acid sequence, 12 repertoires per group were resampled over 100 rounds. The repertoires were searched for about 70 published EBV-specific TCRbeta sequences and a few hundred published CMV-specific TCRbeta sequences. A couple of CVID samples yielding fewer than 10,000 sequences were excluded from analysis, leaving approximately 40 CVID repertoires. Here the immuneACCESS table is served through TCRdb, limited to in-frame sequences with V and J called. Missing clones are a known gap in these copies; in checked studies unresolved V genes cover under half, and the rest lacks a known reason. V, J and clone size are those of that table, while D and trimming were read from the DNA. The data for this sample show roughly 58,000 clones, each detected more than once. 4.5% to 5.5% of the sample lies in the top ten.

In regard to this clone: Its cognate antigen has yet to be identified. Coverage ceases 3 residues before the CDR3 finishes, and the germline J gene fills in the end.

According to the germline V gene, CDR1 reads SGHVS and CDR2 reads FQNEAQ. From the cysteine through the phenylalanine, the CDR3 covers 14 amino acids. Sequencing covers 33 bases of the CDR3, shown here with the frame starting at base 1. Relative to germline, V is 2 bases shorter and J is 1 base shorter, with 8 bases between their ends. The rearranged chain carries TRBV7-8 and TRBJ2-5; the D gene remains uncertain. The sequence came from a person aged 18 to 75 in good health. Sequenced: peripheral blood mononuclear cells. The part of the CDR3 DNA that was read is TGTGCCAGCAGCTTATATCGTCCCCAAGAGACC. It specifies CASSLYRPQET. The whole CDR3 is CASSLYRPQETQYF.